This T cell receptor beta chain emerged from a study of T cells in Graves' hyperthyroidism and ophthalmopathy. Study-level points and caveats: Also found in blood were most expanded thyroid clonotypes above 0.001.

The source material, RNA transcripts, was used to amplify TCR beta CDR3 regions. The HTBI set primed first-round TCR CDR3 RT-PCR. TCRdb ran MiXCR on the multiplex PCR reads and lists one entry per CDR3 protein. This repertoire shows approximately 640,000 distinct CDR3 sequences, 17% found once; its top ten account for 15% to 19%. This clonotype has at least ten counts. Its antigen is unknown. Per germline, CDR1 DFQATT and CDR2 SNEGSKA (reference sequence). The CDR3 length is 14 residues. J was trimmed by 3 bases and V by 6 bases; bases with no gene match: 7. The sample consisted of blood. The sequence was obtained from a man between 45 and 60 years old with Graves' hyperthyroidism. V is TRBV20-1 and J is TRBJ2-3, with 9 bases lining up with TRBD1. CDR3 bases: TGCAGTGCAGTGGACAGGGGAACGACAGATACGCAGTATTTT. Translating it yields CSAVDRGTTDTQYF.